This paragraph reports one T cell receptor beta chain. This sample is drawn from a study of blood T cell repertoires in COVID-19. Authors' data handling: Nucleated cell counts were estimated from reference gene primer amplification. Generated by immunoSEQ multiplex PCR, the TCRdb table keeps only in-frame clones and is missing some. For V, J and clone size, that table is used; D and trimming come from the DNA. The table includes about 280,000 clones, approximately 88% detected once. Per the germline V gene, CDR1 is SGHTA and CDR2 is FQGNSA. The CDR3 spans 15 residues. With 1 base removed from V and 3 bases from J, the gap between germline ends came to 9 bases.

The sample was peripheral blood. This sequence originates from a man in his fifties with acute or convalescent COVID-19. V is TRBV7-2 and J is TRBJ1-4; D is ambiguous. CDR3 sequence reads: CASSLGILANEKLFF. The DNA of the CDR3 is TGTGCCAGCAGCTTAGGTATCCTAGCTAATGAAAAACTGTTTTTT.